What follows are 21 T cell receptor beta chains derived from one specimen sequenced in a study of blood T cells in healthy people across ages. A second about 7 to 11 cycle PCR used barcoded and J-beta primers. TCRdb ran MiXCR on the 5' RACE reads and lists one entry per CDR3 protein. This sample has roughly 650,000 distinct CDR3 sequences; 32% occur once, and the top ten carry 15%. Sequenced: blood. The receptors originated from a woman of 80 years or more in good health.

The chain links TRBV11-1 to TRBJ2-1, with D possibly being TRBD2 (6 bases). The CDR3 contains 13 residues. V was shortened by 2 bases and J by 13 bases, with 15 bases between the two germline ends. The germline V gene encodes CDR1 SGHAT and CDR2 FQDESV (reference sequence). CDR3 sequence (DNA): TGTGCCAGCAGCTTAATGGGCGGGGAGACCCAGTTCTTC. It yields the protein CASSLMGGETQFF.

This clonotype was seen a single time. The genes are TRBV20-1 and TRBJ1-4, with 7 bases identical to TRBD1. J gave up 0 bases and V 6 bases, and 10 bases lay outside the gene matches. The CDR3 sequence is 16 residues long. Germline V CDR1 and CDR2: DFQATT, SNEGSKA (reference sequence). CDR3 in DNA: TGCAGTGCAAAGGGGGCACTACTTGCAACTAATGAAAAACTGTTTTTT. Protein: CSAKGALLATNEKLFF.

This clonotype was recorded many times. This chain links TRBV20-1 with TRBJ1-2; the D gene is possibly TRBD1 (5 bases). Trimming pared 1 base from V and 2 bases from J, leaving 11 bases between. Germline V CDR1 and CDR2: DFQATT, SNEGSKA (reference sequence). This CDR3 region has 14 residues. CDR3 region: CSARVSTENYGYTF. In nucleotides, the CDR3 is TGCAGTGCTAGAGTTTCGACAGAGAACTATGGCTACACCTTC.

This clonotype occurred many times. The chain carries TRBV12-3 or TRBV12-4 and TRBJ2-1; TRBD1 matches at 9 bases. This CDR3 is built from 16 residues. V lost 5 bases to trimming and J lost 0 bases; unmatched junction nucleotides: 5. CDR3 nucleotide sequence: TGTGCCAGCAGTCCCGGGACAGGGAACTCCTACAATGAGCAGTTCTTC. Encoded protein: CASSPGTGNSYNEQFF.

The CDR3 sequence is CSARDPLLGGIYGYTF. The CDR3, as DNA: TGCAGTGCTAGAGATCCCCTCTTAGGAGGAATCTATGGCTACACCTTC. The chain joins TRBV20-1 to TRBJ1-2, with D uncertain. The V end was cut by 0 bases, the J end by 4 bases, with 18 bases between. Germline-derived CDR1 and CDR2 are DFQATT and SNEGSKA (reference sequence). The CDR3 totals 16 residues.

This clonotype was detected ten times or more. The chain uses TRBV12-5 and TRBJ2-3; perhaps TRBD2 as D (6 bases). The germline gives CDR1 LGHNT, CDR2 FRNRAP. V lost 0 bases, J lost 2 bases, and 12 bases lay in between. There are 16 residues in the CDR3. In DNA, the CDR3 is TGTGCTAGTGGTTTGGTACTTGGCGGGAACACAGATACGCAGTATTTT. It translates to CASGLVLGGNTDTQYF.

This clonotype was recorded at least ten times. The J gene is TRBJ2-3, the V gene TRBV6-1, with D maybe TRBD1 (6 bases). CDR1 is MNHNS and CDR2 is SASEGT in the germline V gene. V gave up 5 bases and J gave up 2 bases, with 17 bases separating them. This CDR3 is built from 16 residues. For the CDR3, the DNA is TGTGCCAGCAGTCCTAAGACAGGCTTATTCACAGATACGCAGTATTTT. Its translation is CASSPKTGLFTDTQYF.

V gene TRBV20-1 combines with J gene TRBJ1-5; no definite D call. Germline V CDR1 and CDR2: DFQATT, SNEGSKA (reference sequence). This CDR3 is built from 13 residues. Trimming pared 6 bases from V and 5 bases from J, leaving 14 bases between. For the CDR3, the DNA is TGCAGTGCCCCCTTGGGAGTATATCAGCCCCAGCATTTT. Residues: CSAPLGVYQPQHF.

There are many counts of this clonotype. The chain employs TRBV7-8 and TRBJ2-7; D unresolved. Trimming left V 1 base short and J 0 bases short, with 10 bases between. This CDR3 has 15 amino acids. Per the germline V gene, CDR1 is SGHVS and CDR2 is FQNEAQ. CDR3 in DNA: TGTGCCAGCAGCTTAGGAGTCACGAGCTCCTACGAGCAGTACTTC. It codes for CASSLGVTSSYEQYF. The complete variable domain, with remaining parts taken from reference TRBV7-8 and TRBJ2-7, reads GAGVSQSPRYKVAKRGQDVALRCDPISGHVSLFWYQQALGQGPEFLTYFQNEAQLDKSGLPSDRFFAERPEGSVSTLKIQRTQQEDSAVYLCASSLGVTSSYEQYFGPGTRLTVT.

This clonotype was recorded at least ten times. The gene calls are TRBV7-8 and TRBJ2-1; 12 nucleotides line up with TRBD1. After removal of 5 bases from V and 6 bases from J, the junction contained 5 bases not matched to a gene. Looked up from germline, CDR1 is SGHVS and CDR2 is FQNEAQ. There are 15 residues in the CDR3. The CDR3 DNA sequence: TGTGCCAGCAGCCTCTGGGACAGGGGGCCCAATGAGCAGTTCTTC. This codes for CASSLWDRGPNEQFF.

This sequence joins TRBV6-5 and TRBJ2-5, with D tentatively TRBD1 or TRBD2 (5 bases each). The J call is doubtful: the DNA matches TRBJ2-7 better. This CDR3 comprises 17 residues. Germline assignment: CDR1 MNHEY and CDR2 SVGAGI. CDR3 sequence (DNA): TGTGCCAGCAGTTACGGGGGTATGTTGCACTCGAGGGGCGAGCAGTACTTC. Encoded protein: CASSYGGMLHSRGEQYF.

Only a few counts were recorded for this clonotype. A much larger clone lies one base from this, so it may be a read error. The V gene is TRBV5-1, the J gene TRBJ1-2; no reliable D call. CDR1 is SGHRS, CDR2 YFSETQ, per germline. CDR3 size: 13 residues. CDR3 sequence (DNA): TGCGCCAGCAGCTATCGACATCAGGATGGCTGCACCTTC. Protein: CASSYRHQDGCTF.

This clonotype has more than one count but fewer than ten. This chain connects TRBV30 to TRBJ2-3; possibly TRBD1 or TRBD2 for D (6 bases each). V dropped 0 bases and J dropped 4 bases, with 11 bases sitting between them. The CDR3 covers 14 residues. The V gene's germline CDR1 is GTSNPN and CDR2 SVGIG (reference sequence). The CDR3 loop is CAWSVSGAADTQYF. The CDR3 bases are TGTGCCTGGAGTGTCTCGGGGGCGGCAGATACGCAGTATTTT.

The chain combines TRBV7-2 with TRBJ1-1, with TRBD1 as a possible D gene (5 bases). V lost 5 bases, J lost 6 bases, and 10 bases lay in between. The germline V gene has CDR1 SGHTA and CDR2 FQGNSA. The CDR3 loop spans 12 amino acids. The CDR3 DNA is TGTGCCAGCAGCCCTCTGGGGGCTGAAGCTTTCTTT. Translation gives CASSPLGAEAFF.

There are a few counts of this clonotype. A much larger clone differs by one base, so this may be a read error. The chain employs TRBV7-2 and TRBJ1-4; D remains unclear. The CDR3 totals 14 residues. Germline V lookup: CDR1 SGHTA, CDR2 FQGNSA. With 4 bases removed from V and 10 bases from J, the gap between germline ends came to 16 bases. The chain's CDR3 is CASSSGPDGGKLFF. In DNA form, the CDR3 reads TGTGCCAGCAGCTCCGGGCCAGACGGTGGAAAACTGTTTTTT.

This clonotype came up many times. The V gene is TRBV6-1, the J gene TRBJ1-2; D is uncertain. This CDR3 has 13 residues. Germline CDR1 reads MNHNS; CDR2 reads SASEGT. The V end lost 9 bases, the J end lost 0 bases, and 11 bases lay between the germline ends. The CDR3 DNA reads as TGTGCCAGTCGGATGGGCACTAACTATGGCTACACCTTC. It yields the protein CASRMGTNYGYTF.

The chain recombines TRBV20-1 with TRBJ2-5, with TRBD1 identical over 11 bases. The CDR3 totals 15 residues. Germline assignment: CDR1 DFQATT and CDR2 SNEGSKA (reference sequence). Unmatched junction bases numbered 11, after V lost 4 bases and J lost 7 bases. CDR3 in amino acids: CSATAGTGGHGTQYF. In nucleotides, the CDR3 is TGCAGTGCTACCGCCGGGACAGGGGGTCATGGGACCCAGTACTTC.

This clonotype has ten or more counts. The chain recombines TRBV20-1 with TRBJ1-2; a possible D gene is TRBD1 (5 bases). The CDR3 runs 15 residues. Germline lookup yields CDR1 DFQATT and CDR2 SNEGSKA (reference sequence). V lost 0 bases to trimming and J lost 3 bases, with 14 bases between them. This chain's CDR3 is CSARDWGDAHYGYTF. CDR3 bases: TGCAGTGCTAGAGATTGGGGGGACGCCCACTATGGCTACACCTTC.

CDR3 coding DNA: TGTGCCAGCAGCCAGTCGGGACAGTACACTGAAGCTTTCTTT. Protein product: CASSQSGQYTEAFF. This chain uses TRBV7-3 with TRBJ1-1, with 7 bases matching TRBD1. The CDR3 totals 14 residues. The trim removed 5 bases at V and 3 bases at J, leaving 6 bases unmatched. The germline CDR1 and CDR2 sequences are SGHTA and FQGTGA.

Ten or more counts support this clonotype. This chain uses TRBV5-1 with TRBJ2-3; TRBD1 might be the D (5 bases). The CDR3 runs to 13 residues. Germline V CDR1 and CDR2: SGHRS, YFSETQ. V lost 1 base and J lost 3, with 6 bases in between. The CDR3 DNA is TGCGCCAGCAGCTTGAGACAGACAGATACGCAGTATTTT. This encodes CASSLRQTDTQYF.

A word on this clonotype: This clone may be a read error of a much larger clone one base away. This sequence joins TRBV2 and TRBJ2-4; no clear D gene. Germline V gene data show CDR1 as SNHLY and CDR2 as FYNNEI. This CDR3 is 11 amino acids long. The chain's CDR3 is CASGLQETQDF. CDR3 DNA: TGTGCCAGCGGCCTACAAGAGACCCAGGACTTC.